These 14 T cell receptor beta chains were all obtained from the same sample, sequenced in a study of blood T cell repertoires in COVID-19. The table came from immunoSEQ multiplex PCR; TCRdb's copy has only in-frame clones and leaves some out. There are hundreds of thousands of clones in the sample; 80% to 90% occur only once, and roughly 8% lies in the top ten. Material for sequencing was peripheral blood. The receptors originated from a woman older than 75 with COVID-19, enrolled during active disease.

The chain has TRBV15 and TRBJ1-1; D is unclear. Germline assignment: CDR1 LNHNV and CDR2 YYDKDF (reference sequence). V was trimmed by 1 base and J by 1 base, leaving 4 bases between them. CDR3 size: 13 residues. CDR3: CATSRAGNTEAFF. Here the CDR3 DNA reads TGTGCCACCAGCAGAGCAGGGAACACTGAAGCTTTCTTT. The complete variable domain, with remaining parts taken from reference TRBV15 and TRBJ1-1, reads DAMVIQNPRYQVTQFGKPVTLSCSQTLNHNVMYWYQQKSSQAPKLLFHYYDKDFNNEADTPDNFQSRRPNTSFCFLDIRSPGLGDTAMYLCATSRAGNTEAFFGQGTRLTVV.

In its sample, this clone was seen a few times. The chain has TRBV5-1 and TRBJ2-2, with 8 bases matching TRBD2. Per the germline V gene, CDR1 is SGHRS and CDR2 is YFSETQ. J gave up 4 bases and V 1 base, and 6 bases lay outside the gene matches. The CDR3 covers 16 residues. In DNA, the CDR3 is TGCGCCAGCAGCTTGATTTCCGCGGGGGGCACCGGGGAGCTGTTTTTT. This sequence encodes CASSLISAGGTGELFF.

The chain has TRBV30 and TRBJ2-5, with D hard to call. This CDR3 contains 12 residues. From germline, CDR1 is GTSNPN and CDR2 SVGIG (reference sequence). The V end lost 2 bases, the J end lost 1 base, and 5 bases lay between the germline ends. The CDR3 sequence is CAWSLLQETQYF. CDR3 nucleotides: TGTGCCTGGAGTCTCCTCCAAGAGACCCAGTACTTC. Full variable domain (rest looked up from reference TRBV30 and TRBJ2-5): SQTIHQWPATLVQPVGSPLSLECTVEGTSNPNLYWYRQAAGRGLQLLFYSVGIGQISSEVPQNLSASRPQDRQFILSSKKLLLSDSGFYLCAWSLLQETQYFGPGTRLLVL.

Worth noting for this clone: Additional DNA sequences in this sample encode the identical CDR3. The V call is TRBV18, the J call TRBJ1-2, with D maybe TRBD1 (5 bases). Trimming removed 2 bases at V and 6 bases at J, with 10 bases between. The CDR3 spans 13 residues. In germline, CDR1 is KGHSH, CDR2 LQKENI. Here the CDR3 reads CASSPSREDGYTF. The DNA for the CDR3 is TGTGCCAGCTCACCATCCAGGGAAGATGGCTACACCTTC. The full variable domain, with the rest looked up from reference TRBV18 and TRBJ1-2, is NAGVMQNPRHLVRRRGQEARLRCSPMKGHSHVYWYRQLPEEGLKFMVYLQKENIIDESGMPKERFSAEFPKEGPSILRIQQVVRGDSAAYFCASSPSREDGYTFGSGTRLTVV.

This clone was detected once. The chain has TRBV3-1 (or the pseudogene TRBV3-2) and TRBJ2-1, with 7 bases that match TRBD1. Trimming at V came to 6 bases and at J to 0 bases, leaving 8 bases not matched to a gene. CDR1 and CDR2 (germline): LGHDT, YNNKEL (reference sequence). The CDR3 contains 16 residues. The CDR3 loop reads CASSLRTGGSYNEQFF. The CDR3, as DNA: TGTGCCAGCAGTCTCCGGACAGGTGGCTCCTACAATGAGCAGTTCTTC.

The chain recombines TRBV6-1 with TRBJ1-1; 7 nucleotides match TRBD1. Trimming at V came to 1 base and at J to 5 bases, leaving 7 bases not matched to a gene. The CDR3 sequence is 15 residues long. Germline assignment: CDR1 MNHNS and CDR2 SASEGT. Written as DNA, the CDR3 is TGTGCCAGCAGTGAAGGACAGGGCATCGAGACTGAAGCTTTCTTT. It codes for CASSEGQGIETEAFF.

V gene TRBV5-6 combines with J gene TRBJ1-6; 8 bases map to TRBD1. Germline loops: CDR1 SGHDT, CDR2 YYEEEE. CDR3 length: 16 residues. Unmatched junction bases numbered 14, after V lost 4 bases and J lost 11 bases. The CDR3 nucleotides read TGTGCCAGCAGCGCCCTCGACAGGGGAGATTCTGCACCCCTCCACTTT. Translating gives CASSALDRGDSAPLHF.

The chain uses TRBV7-3 and TRBJ1-2; 10 nucleotides line up with TRBD1. Germline V lookup: CDR1 SGHTA, CDR2 FQGTGA. The CDR3 sequence is 14 residues long. Trimming took 0 bases from V and 7 from J; bases not matched to a gene: 2. The CDR3 loop reads CASSLTGTGAGYTF. CDR3 nucleotides: TGTGCCAGCAGCTTAACGGGGACAGGGGCTGGCTACACCTTC.

This chain connects TRBV7-6 to TRBJ1-5, with 9 bases lining up with TRBD1. V dropped 5 bases and J dropped 4; count of bases not matched to a gene: 6. This CDR3 has 15 amino acids. Germline V gene data show CDR1 as SGHVS and CDR2 as FNYEAQ. CDR3 nucleotide sequence: TGTGCCAGCAGCCCAGGACAGGGGTTTAATCAGCCCCAGCATTTT. This codes for CASSPGQGFNQPQHF.

The chain links TRBV6-1 to TRBJ1-6; TRBD1 might be the D (5 bases). This CDR3 comprises 13 residues. Germline CDR1 and CDR2: MNHNS and SASEGT. V dropped 2 bases and J dropped 9 bases, with 8 bases sitting between them. The DNA of the CDR3 is TGTGCCAGCAGTGAATACAGGTCTTCACCCCTCCACTTT. As protein: CASSEYRSSPLHF.

Only a few counts were recorded for this clone. V gene TRBV7-6 combines with J gene TRBJ2-2; TRBD2 matches 11 bases. Germline V CDR1 and CDR2: SGHVS, FNYEAQ. V gave up 5 bases and J gave up 0 bases; unmatched junction bases: 11. The CDR3 consists of 19 residues. CDR3 residues: CASSPKLGTSGTNTGELFF. The CDR3 DNA reads TGTGCCAGCAGCCCCAAGCTGGGGACTAGCGGCACGAACACCGGGGAGCTGTTTTTT.

This clone was seen a handful of times. CDR3 protein: CATSDLKSNQPQHF. CDR3 sequence (DNA): TGTGCCACCAGTGATCTTAAAAGCAATCAGCCCCAGCATTTT. The genes are TRBV24-1 and TRBJ1-5; D is unclear. V shed 3 bases and J shed 1 base, with 6 bases lying between them. Per germline, CDR1 KGHDR and CDR2 SFDVKD. This CDR3 spans 14 amino acids.

The gene calls are TRBV5-4 and TRBJ2-2; 9 bases agree with TRBD2. There are 17 residues in the CDR3. Trimming took 0 bases from V and 2 from J; bases not matched to a gene: 5. The V gene's germline CDR1 is SGHNT and CDR2 YYREEE (reference sequence). The CDR3 loop reads CASSLGIAGANTGELFF. For the CDR3, the DNA is TGTGCCAGCAGCTTGGGGATAGCGGGGGCAAACACCGGGGAGCTGTTTTTT.

The genes are TRBV2 and TRBJ2-5; D is ambiguous. Germline assignment: CDR1 SNHLY and CDR2 FYNNEI. The V gene lost 2 bases and the J gene lost 5 bases, with 9 bases spanning the gap. The CDR3 runs to 13 residues. CDR3 sequence reads: CASSELVLETQYF. In DNA form, the CDR3 reads TGTGCCAGCAGTGAACTTGTGTTGGAGACCCAGTACTTC.